These 32 T cell receptor beta chains originate from one sample sequenced in a study of neurological immune-mediated disorders. TCRdb re-called the 5' RACE reads through MiXCR, storing one row per CDR3 protein. The sample contains 72,000 or so distinct CDR3 sequences, about a sixth of which appear only once. Sequenced sample: PBMCs. The receptors come from a middle-aged woman in good health.

At least ten counts were recorded for this clonotype. In DNA form, the CDR3 reads TGTGCCAGCAGCGCCCAGGCAGGGGCTCAGCCCCAGCATTTT. Translation: CASSAQAGAQPQHF. The V gene is TRBV7-6, the J gene TRBJ1-5; a weak D match, TRBD1 (6 bases). The germline V and J ends were trimmed by 5 bases and 6 bases, with 14 bases remaining between them. The CDR3 has 14 residues. Germline CDR1 and CDR2: SGHVS and FNYEAQ.

The table lists this clonotype with many counts. The gene calls are TRBV5-6 and TRBJ2-7; perhaps TRBD1 as D (6 bases). Trimming took off 4 bases at V and 4 bases at J, with 18 bases between the two ends. CDR3 size: 15 residues. Germline values: CDR1 SGHDT, CDR2 YYEEEE. The CDR3: CASSPRGGHFYEQYF. DNA of the CDR3: TGTGCCAGCAGCCCGAGAGGGGGACACTTTTACGAGCAGTACTTC.

This clonotype was recorded many times. This chain uses TRBV6-5 with TRBJ2-7, with 10 bases lining up with TRBD1. This CDR3 is built from 16 residues. Germline V gene data show CDR1 as MNHEY and CDR2 as SVGAGI. Germline trimming cut 6 bases from V and 5 bases from J; bases unmatched to any gene: 13. CDR3 amino acids: CASSHRSGTGDDEQYV. Written as DNA, the CDR3 is TGTGCCAGCAGCCACAGGTCGGGGACAGGGGATGACGAGCAGTACGTC.

This clonotype was seen ten or more times. The chain carries TRBV24-1 and TRBJ1-1, with D tentatively TRBD1 (5 bases). Germline V lookup: CDR1 KGHDR, CDR2 SFDVKD. V was clipped by 7 bases and J by 8 bases, with 10 bases between them. The length of the CDR3 is 11 residues. Here the CDR3 reads CATSAGAEAFF. DNA for the CDR3: TGTGCCACCAGCGCTGGGGCCGAAGCTTTCTTT.

With respect to this clonotype: A single base separates this from a much larger clone, so it may be a read error. The chain joins TRBV7-2 to TRBJ1-6, with D tentatively TRBD1 (6 bases). CDR3 size: 16 residues. CDR1 is SGHTA, CDR2 FQGNSA, per germline. In DNA, the CDR3 is TGTGCCAACAGCTTACCACCGGGACAAGCTAATTCACCCCTCCACTTT. Translating gives CANSLPPGQANSPLHF.

This clonotype was counted at least ten times. The chain uses TRBV10-2 and TRBJ1-2; the D gene is possibly TRBD1 (5 bases). There are 14 residues in the CDR3. Deletions cut 8 bases from V and 7 bases from J, with 20 bases between. Per germline, CDR1 WSHSY and CDR2 SAAADI. CDR3 region: CASSTQGWGTGYTF. The DNA of the CDR3 is TGCGCCAGCTCCACCCAGGGCTGGGGCACTGGCTACACCTTC.

This clonotype was detected many times. One end of the junction is discordant with germline, which a read error may explain. The rearrangement links TRBV7-2 to TRBJ2-7; 12 bases fit TRBD2. The CDR3 has 13 amino acids. CDR1 and CDR2 from the germline V gene are SGHTA and FQGNSA. CDR3 nucleotides: TGTGCCAGCATCTCCGGGACTAGCGGGCCACCGTCGTTC. Its translation is CASISGTSGPPSF.

This clonotype came up many times. The V gene is TRBV5-1, the J gene TRBJ2-1; 10 bases map to TRBD2. The V gene end was trimmed by 0 bases and the J gene end by 9 bases; junction bases not matched to a gene: 6. CDR3 length equals 15 residues. Germline CDR1 is SGHRS and CDR2 is YFSETQ. The CDR3 nucleotides read TGCGCCAGCAGCTTGGGAGCGGGGGGGCCGGGTGAGCAGTTCTTC. Its protein is CASSLGAGGPGEQFF.

In its sample, this clonotype was seen many times. This sequence joins TRBV10-3 and TRBJ1-2; the match to TRBD1 covers 7 bases. Germline V CDR1 and CDR2: ENHRY, SYGVKD. The CDR3 is 13 amino acids. V gave up 2 bases and J gave up 3 bases; unmatched junction bases: 0. The CDR3 region has the DNA TGTGCCATCAGTGAGGGACAGGACTATGGCTACACCTTC. Translated: CAISEGQDYGYTF.

This clonotype was seen at least ten times. This chain uses TRBV10-3 with TRBJ2-2; D is undetermined. Germline V CDR1 and CDR2: ENHRY, SYGVKD. The CDR3 is 15 residues long. Trimming left V 1 base short and J 2 bases short, with 8 bases between. The CDR3 loop reads CAISEWSVNTGELFF. The CDR3 region has the DNA TGTGCCATCAGTGAGTGGTCCGTAAACACCGGGGAGCTGTTTTTT.

This clonotype was seen many times. The chain carries TRBV2 and TRBJ2-2, with TRBD2 identical over 7 bases. V trimming: 8 bases; J trimming: 5 bases; junction bases outside the gene matches: 5. The CDR3 is made up of 13 amino acids. Germline V gene sequence: CDR1 SNHLY, CDR2 FYNNEI. The chain's CDR3 is CASEGGRTGELFF. The CDR3 bases are TGTGCCAGCGAGGGAGGGAGGACCGGGGAGCTGTTTTTT. The variable domain in full, with the rest retrieved from reference TRBV2 and TRBJ2-2, is EPEVTQTPSHQVTQMGQEVILRCVPISNHLYFYWYRQILGQKVEFLVSFYNNEISEKSEIFDDQFSVERPDGSNFTLKIRSTKLEDSAMYFCASEGGRTGELFFGEGSRLTVL.

Ten or more counts support this clonotype. The rearrangement links TRBV7-8 to TRBJ2-7, with D tentatively TRBD2 (7 bases). Trimming pared 6 bases from V and 2 bases from J, leaving 17 bases between. The CDR3 spans 15 residues. Germline V lookup: CDR1 SGHVS, CDR2 FQNEAQ. CDR3 sequence (DNA): TGTGCCAGCAGTCCAGGGGCTAGCGGTACCTACGAGCAGTACTTC. Protein sequence: CASSPGASGTYEQYF.

This clonotype was observed many times. This chain joins TRBV11-2 and TRBJ2-7; D unclear. Per germline, CDR1 SGHAT and CDR2 FQNNGV. CDR3 length: 15 residues. Trimming stripped 0 bases from V and 2 bases from J, with 11 bases between. The CDR3 loop is CASSLDWAGTYEQYV. In nucleotides, the CDR3 is TGTGCCAGCAGCTTAGATTGGGCCGGTACCTACGAGCAGTACGTC.

The chain uses TRBV7-9 and TRBJ2-1; TRBD1 matches 7 bases. V shed 3 bases, J shed 8 bases, and the junction held 7 bases outside the gene matches. The germline CDR1 and CDR2 sequences are SEHNR and FQNEAQ (reference sequence). CDR3 size: 14 residues. The CDR3 spells CASSFLEGAYEQFF. The CDR3 bases are TGTGCCAGCAGCTTCCTCGAGGGGGCCTATGAGCAGTTCTTC.

The sample holds one count of this clonotype. V is TRBV7-2 and J is TRBJ1-5; no reliable D call. Germline loops: CDR1 SGHTA, CDR2 FQGNSA. CDR3 size: 13 residues. The V end lost 10 bases, the J end lost 3 bases, and 13 bases lay between the germline ends. The DNA for the CDR3 is TGTGCCAACAGACCTGGACCCAATCAGCCCCAGCATTTT. Protein: CANRPGPNQPQHF.

Ten or more counts support this clonotype. The rearrangement joins TRBV5-1 to TRBJ1-6; no reliable D call. Trimming took off 0 bases at V and 0 bases at J, with 16 bases between the two ends. Germline V CDR1 and CDR2: SGHRS, YFSETQ. The CDR3 has 19 residues. The CDR3 DNA reads TGCGCCAGCAGCTTGGACAAAGAGAACAGCGGCTCCTATAATTCACCCCTCCACTTT. Amino acid sequence: CASSLDKENSGSYNSPLHF.

This clonotype was recorded at least ten times. V is TRBV5-1 and J is TRBJ2-3; 13 bases are a match to TRBD2. The CDR3 is made up of 16 amino acids. Germline CDR1 is SGHRS and CDR2 is YFSETQ. With V trimmed by 4 bases and J by 2 bases, 4 bases remained unmatched. CDR3 sequence reads: CASSRTSGGTTDTQYF. CDR3 in DNA: TGCGCCAGCAGCCGGACTAGCGGGGGAACCACAGATACGCAGTATTTT.

This clonotype was picked up many times. Relative to the germline gene, one junction end is altered; a read error may explain this. The V gene is TRBV29-1, the J gene TRBJ1-2; a possible D gene is TRBD1 (6 bases). Germline V CDR1 and CDR2: SQVTM, ANQGSEA. This CDR3 is 10 amino acids long. The CDR3 region is CSAGGQRLHF. Here the CDR3 DNA reads TGCAGCGCTGGCGGACAGAGACTTCACTTC.

This clonotype occurred many times. The rearrangement joins TRBV5-1 to TRBJ2-2; possibly TRBD1 for D (5 bases). The length of the CDR3 is 16 residues. Germline loops: CDR1 SGHRS, CDR2 YFSETQ. V dropped 0 bases and J dropped 3 bases, with 12 bases sitting between them. The chain's CDR3 is CASSLAVTVDTGELFF. The DNA for the CDR3 is TGCGCCAGCAGCTTGGCTGTGACAGTTGACACCGGGGAGCTGTTTTTT.

At least ten counts were recorded for this clonotype. The rearrangement links TRBV4-2 to TRBJ2-6, with D perhaps matching TRBD2 (6 bases). Looked up from germline, CDR1 is LGHNA and CDR2 is YNFKEQ. V dropped 3 bases and J dropped 1 base, with 10 bases sitting between them. The CDR3 runs 16 residues. CDR3 residues: CASSHPGTSGANVLTF. The DNA for the CDR3 is TGTGCCAGCAGCCACCCTGGGACTTCTGGGGCCAACGTCCTGACTTTC.

The table lists this clonotype with a few counts. This chain links TRBV12-3 or TRBV12-4 with TRBJ1-1, with a possible D match to TRBD1 (6 bases). CDR3 length equals 17 residues. V lost 5 bases and J lost 0, with 19 bases in between. DNA for the CDR3: TGTGCCAGCAGTCCTACTCGGGGGGGGGCTATGAACACTGAAGCTTTCTTT. Protein sequence: CASSPTRGGAMNTEAFF.

The rearrangement joins TRBV5-1 to TRBJ2-7; D could derive from TRBD1 or TRBD2 (5 bases each). V lost 2 bases, J lost 5 bases, and 17 bases lay in between. The CDR3 sequence is 15 residues long. Germline V gene lookup returns CDR1 SGHRS and CDR2 YFSETQ. CDR3 sequence: CASSFMGRDGDEQYF. The CDR3 DNA reads as TGCGCCAGCAGCTTTATGGGACGCGATGGGGACGAGCAGTACTTC.

This clonotype has ten or more counts. The chain combines TRBV4-1 with TRBJ1-4; TRBD1 might be the D (6 bases). Trimming removed 2 bases at V and 7 bases at J, with 14 bases between. This CDR3 has 15 amino acids. Germline V lookup: CDR1 MGHRA, CDR2 YSYEKL. CDR3 DNA sequence: TGCGCCAGCAGCCAACCGGTGGGGGCGAGTGAAAAACTGTTTTTT. Translated: CASSQPVGASEKLFF.

This clonotype was counted a few times. The chain is built from TRBV27 and TRBJ1-1; D may be TRBD1 (5 bases). V dropped 5 bases and J dropped 1 base, with 11 bases sitting between them. This CDR3 region has 14 residues. Germline CDR1 and CDR2: MNHEY and SMNVEV (reference sequence). The CDR3 nucleotides read TGTGCCAGCAGTCCATGGACACCGAACACTGAAGCTTTCTTT. It yields the protein CASSPWTPNTEAFF.

In its sample, this clonotype was seen many times. V and J are TRBV4-3 and TRBJ1-1; D gene ambiguous. Germline V gene lookup returns CDR1 LGHNA and CDR2 YSLEER. Trimming left V 1 base short and J 6 bases short, with 9 bases between. This CDR3 is 13 amino acids long. The CDR3 loop reads CASSQVREAEAFF. The DNA for the CDR3 is TGCGCCAGCAGCCAAGTCCGCGAGGCTGAAGCTTTCTTT.

This clonotype was found many times. The V call is TRBV20-1, the J call TRBJ2-1; 8 bases line up with TRBD2. The CDR3 consists of 15 residues. CDR1 is DFQATT and CDR2 is SNEGSKA in the germline V gene (reference sequence). Germline trimming cut 5 bases from V and 1 base from J; bases unmatched to any gene: 7. The chain's CDR3 is CSADGGAGSYNEQFF. DNA for the CDR3: TGCAGTGCTGACGGGGGGGCGGGATCCTACAATGAGCAGTTCTTC.

The chain recombines TRBV5-1 with TRBJ1-2; D not resolved. The germline gives CDR1 SGHRS, CDR2 YFSETQ. CDR3 length: 14 amino acids. Trimming stripped 4 bases from V and 6 bases from J, with 16 bases between. Written as DNA, the CDR3 is TGCGCCAGCAGCCGCACAGATCCACGTGATGGCTACACCTTC. Protein: CASSRTDPRDGYTF.

This clonotype was recorded at least ten times. CDR3 bases: TGCAGTGCTAGACCCCCCCGAGCGGGGGCGGGGAATGAGCAGTTCTTC. It yields the protein CSARPPRAGAGNEQFF. V usage is TRBV20-1 and J usage is TRBJ2-1; 8 nucleotides align to TRBD2. This CDR3 has 16 amino acids. Germline-derived CDR1 and CDR2 are DFQATT and SNEGSKA (reference sequence). V was clipped by 2 bases and J by 7 bases; unmatched bases: 13.

In this sample, this clonotype turned up many times. This rearrangement joins TRBV20-1 to TRBJ2-2; D not resolved. Trimming left V 6 bases short and J 3 bases short, with 8 bases between. Germline CDR1 and CDR2: DFQATT and SNEGSKA (reference sequence). The CDR3 extends over 12 amino acids. CDR3 DNA: TGCAGTGCCCGCCAGGACACCGGGGAGCTGTTTTTT. It translates to CSARQDTGELFF.

This clonotype was seen repeatedly, ten times or more. This chain joins TRBV15 and TRBJ1-2; no definite D call. The CDR3 loop spans 16 amino acids. V lost 0 bases and J lost 0, with 11 bases in between. Per germline, CDR1 LNHNV and CDR2 YYDKDF (reference sequence). CDR3 residues: CATSRDFKGANYGYTF. CDR3 bases: TGTGCCACCAGCAGAGATTTTAAGGGAGCTAACTATGGCTACACCTTC. Full variable domain (missing parts from reference TRBV15 and TRBJ1-2): DAMVIQNPRYQVTQFGKPVTLSCSQTLNHNVMYWYQQKSSQAPKLLFHYYDKDFNNEADTPDNFQSRRPNTSFCFLDIRSPGLGDTAMYLCATSRDFKGANYGYTFGSGTRLTVV.

This clonotype was found many times. The gene calls are TRBV12-3 or TRBV12-4 and TRBJ1-1; D ambiguous. The CDR3 sequence is 14 residues long. Trimming shortened V by 2 bases and J by 4 bases, and 11 bases separated the two germline ends. The CDR3 region is CASSLRAMGTEAFF. The CDR3 nucleotides are TGTGCCAGCAGTTTACGGGCCATGGGCACTGAAGCTTTCTTT.

This clonotype was counted at least ten times. The CDR3 reads CASRRASDLAKNIQYF. The CDR3 nucleotides are TGTGCCAGCAGAAGAGCGAGCGATCTAGCCAAAAACATTCAGTACTTC. The chain has TRBV6-2 or TRBV6-3 and TRBJ2-4; D is ambiguous. Trimming removed 6 bases from V and 0 bases from J, with 15 bases in between. This CDR3 contains 16 residues. Looked up from germline, CDR1 is MNHEY and CDR2 is SVGEGT.